This T cell receptor (beta chain) was sequenced in a study of cytomegalovirus exposure and HLA in healthy donors. Turning to the study itself: Inside one of the first data releases sat around 77 million unique TCRs taken from HLA-typed donors.

As for this clone: Its antigen is as yet unknown.

Germline V gene sequence: CDR1 SGHRS, CDR2 YFSETQ. This CDR3 comprises 15 residues. V lost 0 bases and J 1 base, leaving 10 bases between the germline ends. The study, taken as a whole, reports: Links to common viral pathogens appeared, in a later analysis, for several of the most significant clusters. A later analysis revealed that TCR association rates differed between HLA loci, peaking at DRB1 and bottoming out at HLA-C.

Participants comprised healthy donors of bone marrow. With 60 Vbeta and 13 Jbeta primers, the PCR was carried out. The protocol was immunoSEQ multiplex PCR, while the TCRdb copy is restricted to in-frame clones and leaves out a portion. Seen here are 150,000 to 200,000 clones, more than 9.5% observed once, and the top ten hold under 10%. The clonotype was recovered from a man aged 50 to 59 in good health and CMV-seropositive. Sequenced: PBMCs. The genes are TRBV5-1 and TRBJ1-1, with TRBD1 as a possible D gene (5 bases). CDR3: CASSLVAGGNTEAFF. The CDR3 DNA follows: TGCGCCAGCAGCTTGGTTGCGGGGGGGAACACTGAAGCTTTCTTT.